This TCR beta chain emerged from a study of shared T cell receptors in the human thymus. The CDR3 extends over 14 amino acids. The V end lost 3 bases, the J end lost 4 bases, and 9 bases lay between the germline ends. Germline loops: CDR1 SGHAT, CDR2 FQNNGV. The table came from immunoSEQ multiplex PCR; TCRdb's copy has only in-frame clones and leaves some out. The profile shows approximately 580,000 clones, 78% of them singletons. The sample was also linked to a second study, of human thymus T cells. This second study says: Unrelated individuals were reported by related research to share highly overlapping thymic repertoires.

The TCR comes from a boy younger than two with a congenital heart defect. Source material: thymocytes. The chain uses TRBV11-2 and TRBJ1-4, with unresolved D. The CDR3 DNA is TGTGCCAGCAGCTTTGAGGGTTTTAATGAAAAACTGTTTTTT. The encoded protein is CASSFEGFNEKLFF.